One sample yielded the 32 T cell receptor beta chains listed below, sequenced in a study of long-term antiretroviral therapy in people with HIV (dated by TCRdb to between 2021 and 2024). The immunoSEQ hsTCRB v3.0 assay was used at survey level resolution to sequence the TRB variable region. TCRdb provides this immuneACCESS table in a form limited to in-frame rearrangements. Some clones are lacking; in checked studies, under half of them reflect an unresolved V gene, and why the rest are absent is not known. For this sample the table gives 16,000 or so clones, of which 70% to 85% were detected only once. 20% to 25% of the sample rests with the top ten. The material was unsorted PBMCs, obtained 2.1 years after starting antiretroviral therapy. These receptors were collected from a man aged 40-49 years with HIV.

The chain employs TRBV5-1 and TRBJ2-7, with a weak D call TRBD1 (5 bases). Germline V gene lookup returns CDR1 SGHRS and CDR2 YFSETQ. The CDR3 sequence is 14 residues long. Trimming took off 1 base at V and 5 bases at J, with 13 bases between the two ends. The CDR3: CASSLKAGWNEQYF. The CDR3 bases are TGCGCCAGCAGCTTGAAGGCAGGGTGGAACGAGCAGTACTTC.

The chain carries TRBV10-3 and TRBJ1-2; no reliable D call. This CDR3 comprises 13 residues. Germline values: CDR1 ENHRY, CDR2 SYGVKD. V was clipped by 10 bases and J by 9 bases, with 21 bases between them. The CDR3 DNA follows: TGTGCCACTACCGAGGACGGGGTAGCAAGCTACACCTTC. It encodes CATTEDGVASYTF.

This clone was detected only a few times. V and J are TRBV27 and TRBJ2-1, with D uncertain. The germline V gene has CDR1 MNHEY and CDR2 SMNVEV (reference sequence). The CDR3 totals 15 residues. V was cut by 8 bases and J by 1 base, with 15 bases left in between. As DNA, the CDR3 is TGTGCCAGCGGGTGGGCAGGAAATTCCTACAATGAGCAGTTCTTC. Translating gives CASGWAGNSYNEQFF.

The rearrangement links TRBV5-4 to TRBJ2-7; TRBD1 aligns across 8 bases. After removal of 3 bases from V and 0 bases from J, the junction contained 2 bases not matched to a gene. Germline V gives CDR1 SGHNT, CDR2 YYREEE (reference sequence). This CDR3 comprises 14 residues. The CDR3 region has the DNA TGTGCCAGCAGCTGGGACAGGAGCTCCTACGAGCAGTACTTC. Protein: CASSWDRSSYEQYF.

V is TRBV29-1 and J is TRBJ2-1, with 15 bases matching TRBD2. Trimming took 5 bases from V and 9 from J; bases not matched to a gene: 5. The CDR3 contains 14 residues. Germline V gene lookup returns CDR1 SQVTM and CDR2 ANQGSEA. CDR3 in DNA: TGCAGCGTTCGGACTAGCGGGGGGGTAAGTGAGCAGTTCTTC. Amino acids: CSVRTSGGVSEQFF.

This chain connects TRBV30 to TRBJ2-1, with D possibly TRBD1 on 6 matching bases. CDR1 is GTSNPN, CDR2 SVGIG, per germline (reference sequence). This CDR3 contains 15 residues. The germline V and J ends were trimmed by 0 bases and 7 bases, with 16 bases remaining between them. Here the CDR3 DNA reads TGTGCCTGGAGTGTACGAGGGGGTTCGCAGAATGAGCAGTTCTTC. Amino acid sequence: CAWSVRGGSQNEQFF.

The J gene is TRBJ2-6, the V gene TRBV27; no clear D. The germline V gene has CDR1 MNHEY and CDR2 SMNVEV (reference sequence). V was cut by 3 bases and J by 2 bases, with 8 bases left in between. The CDR3 covers 15 residues. CDR3 nucleotides: TGTGCCAGCAGTTTTGCCAGAACTGGGGCCAACGTCCTGACTTTC. Its protein is CASSFARTGANVLTF. Full variable domain (rest looked up from reference TRBV27 and TRBJ2-6): EAQVTQNPRYLITVTGKKLTVTCSQNMNHEYMSWYRQDPGLGLRQIYYSMNVEVTDKGDVPEGYKVSRKEKRNFPLILESPSPNQTSLYFCASSFARTGANVLTFGAGSRLTVL.

The V and J genes are TRBV14 and TRBJ2-7; D unresolved. There are 12 residues in the CDR3. Looked up from germline, CDR1 is SGHDN and CDR2 is FVKESK. Trimming left V 6 bases short and J 3 bases short, with 9 bases between. CDR3 sequence reads: CASSYYSYEQYF. Written as DNA, the CDR3 is TGTGCCAGCAGTTACTACAGCTACGAGCAGTACTTC.

The chain has TRBV7-9 and TRBJ2-2; 10 nucleotides match TRBD2. The CDR3 extends over 17 amino acids. V shed 3 bases, J shed 1 base, and the junction held 5 bases outside the gene matches. The germline V gene encodes CDR1 SEHNR and CDR2 FQNEAQ (reference sequence). The CDR3 protein is CASSLPIAGGNTGELFF. CDR3 DNA: TGTGCCAGCAGCTTGCCCATAGCGGGGGGGAACACCGGGGAGCTGTTTTTT.

The chain is built from TRBV7-9 and TRBJ1-2; D may be TRBD1 (6 bases). Per germline, CDR1 SEHNR and CDR2 FQNEAQ (reference sequence). Trimming stripped 4 bases from V and 7 bases from J, with 25 bases between. The CDR3 runs to 17 residues. CDR3 region: CASSSKDDPSGASGYTF. The CDR3 bases are TGTGCCAGCAGCTCGAAAGACGATCCGTCGGGGGCCTCTGGCTACACCTTC.

The chain is built from TRBV27 and TRBJ2-7, with D possibly TRBD2 on 6 matching bases. The germline gives CDR1 MNHEY, CDR2 SMNVEV (reference sequence). V lost 8 bases to trimming and J lost 0 bases, with 11 bases between them. The CDR3 loop spans 13 amino acids. CDR3 in amino acids: CASALAVSYEQYF. CDR3 nucleotides: TGTGCCAGCGCGTTAGCGGTCTCCTACGAGCAGTACTTC.

The V call is TRBV30, the J call TRBJ2-7, with a possible D match to TRBD2 (5 bases). Trimming shortened V by 2 bases and J by 2 bases, and 19 bases separated the two germline ends. The length of the CDR3 is 16 residues. CDR1 is GTSNPN and CDR2 is SVGIG in the germline V gene (reference sequence). CDR3 DNA sequence: TGTGCCTGGAGTAAATGGACTCGGATATATACCTACGAGCAGTACTTC. It encodes CAWSKWTRIYTYEQYF. Together with reference TRBV30 and TRBJ2-7, the CDR3 gives the full variable domain: SQTIHQWPATLVQPVGSPLSLECTVEGTSNPNLYWYRQAAGRGLQLLFYSVGIGQISSEVPQNLSASRPQDRQFILSSKKLLLSDSGFYLCAWSKWTRIYTYEQYFGPGTRLTVT.

The V call is TRBV5-1, the J call TRBJ1-1, with a tentative D call TRBD1 (5 bases). Germline assignment: CDR1 SGHRS and CDR2 YFSETQ. V gave up 1 base and J gave up 0 bases, with 10 bases separating them. The CDR3 covers 15 residues. CDR3 region: CASSLRGDLNTEAFF. The CDR3 DNA is TGCGCCAGCAGCTTGCGTGGGGACTTGAACACTGAAGCTTTCTTT.

CDR3 loop: CASRQGDGNQPQHF. The CDR3, as DNA: TGCGCCAGCAGACAGGGCGATGGCAATCAGCCCCAGCATTTT. The gene calls are TRBV10-2 and TRBJ1-5; a weak D match, TRBD1 (6 bases). The ends were cut back, 6 bases at V and 2 bases at J, with 11 bases in the middle. The CDR3 spans 14 residues. Per germline, CDR1 WSHSY and CDR2 SAAADI.

The chain links TRBV5-4 to TRBJ2-3; 11 bases are shared with TRBD2. V was clipped by 5 bases and J by 5 bases; unmatched bases: 10. This CDR3 spans 16 amino acids. Per the germline V gene, CDR1 is SGHNT and CDR2 is YYREEE (reference sequence). CDR3 DNA sequence: TGTGCCAGCAGACTTACTAGCGGGGGCAGAAGAGATACGCAGTATTTT. It specifies CASRLTSGGRRDTQYF.

J is TRBJ2-1 and V is TRBV7-9; tentatively, D is TRBD1 or TRBD2 (5 bases each). CDR3 size: 15 residues. CDR1 is SEHNR and CDR2 is FQNEAQ in the germline V gene (reference sequence). Trimming pared 8 bases from V and 0 bases from J, leaving 14 bases between. Here the CDR3 reads CASQPPGSSYNEQFF. CDR3 nucleotide sequence: TGTGCCAGCCAACCGCCAGGGAGCTCCTACAATGAGCAGTTCTTC. Using reference TRBV7-9 and TRBJ2-1 for the parts outside the CDR3, the full variable domain is DTGVSQNPRHKITKRGQNVTFRCDPISEHNRLYWYRQTLGQGPEFLTYFQNEAQLEKSRLLSDRFSAERPKGSFSTLEIQRTEQGDSAMYLCASQPPGSSYNEQFFGPGTRLTVL.

V and J are TRBV29-1 and TRBJ2-5; TRBD2 aligns across 7 bases. This CDR3 contains 14 residues. Germline V lookup: CDR1 SQVTM, CDR2 ANQGSEA. Trimming removed 1 base from V and 0 bases from J; junction bases left unmatched: 2. As DNA, the CDR3 is TGCAGCGTTGAAGGGCTAGCGGACCAAGAGACCCAGTACTTC. As protein: CSVEGLADQETQYF. Variable domain in full (rest from reference TRBV29-1 and TRBJ2-5): SAVISQKPSRDICQRGTSLTIQCQVDSQVTMMFWYRQQPGQSLTLIATANQGSEATYESGFVIDKFPISRPNLTFSTLTVSNMSPEDSSIYLCSVEGLADQETQYFGPGTRLLVL.

The V call is TRBV6-5, the J call TRBJ1-4; weak D call: TRBD1 (5 bases). Between the trimmed V and J ends, which lost 6 bases and 5 bases, there was a span of 13 bases. CDR3 length equals 14 residues. The germline gives CDR1 MNHEY, CDR2 SVGAGI. CDR3 residues: CASRGWDPNEKLFF. The CDR3 coding sequence is TGTGCCAGCAGGGGGTGGGACCCGAATGAAAAACTGTTTTTT.

The chain combines TRBV6-6 with TRBJ2-6; D call uncertain. Germline CDR1 is MNHNY and CDR2 is SVGAGI (reference sequence). There are 16 residues in the CDR3. Between the trimmed V and J ends, which lost 7 bases and 0 bases, there was a span of 13 bases. CDR3 loop: CASNSLSFSGANVLTF. CDR3 nucleotide sequence: TGTGCCAGCAACTCCCTCAGCTTCTCTGGGGCCAACGTCCTGACTTTC.

This clone was detected only a few times. The J gene is TRBJ2-7, the V gene TRBV9; 10 bases are a match to TRBD2. Germline lookup yields CDR1 SGDLS and CDR2 YYNGEE. Losses at the gene ends were 4 bases for V and 0 bases for J; bases not matched to a gene: 4. The CDR3 contains 15 residues. The CDR3 bases are TGTGCCAGCAGCCCACTAGCGGGGCCCTCCTACGAGCAGTACTTC. Its translation is CASSPLAGPSYEQYF.

V gene TRBV29-1 combines with J gene TRBJ2-3; 14 positions match TRBD2. Germline trimming cut 4 bases from V and 3 bases from J; bases unmatched to any gene: 9. This CDR3 has 17 residues. The germline gives CDR1 SQVTM, CDR2 ANQGSEA. The CDR3 DNA reads TGCAGCGTTGGGGCCCTTGGGACTAGCGGGGGTACAGATACGCAGTATTTT. Amino acid sequence: CSVGALGTSGGTDTQYF.

The sample holds one count of this clone. V gene TRBV19 combines with J gene TRBJ1-2; D is undetermined. Looked up from germline, CDR1 is LNHDA and CDR2 is SQIVND (reference sequence). This CDR3 region has 13 residues. V dropped 0 bases and J dropped 3 bases, with 5 bases sitting between them. Written as DNA, the CDR3 is TGTGCCAGTAGTATAGACAGCTACTATGGCTACACCTTC. Translating it yields CASSIDSYYGYTF.

The DNA for the CDR3 is TGTGCCTGGAGCAAATGGGACAGGGGTGCTGAAGCTTTCTTT. Protein: CAWSKWDRGAEAFF. This sequence joins TRBV30 and TRBJ1-1; 10 nucleotides match TRBD1. There are 14 residues in the CDR3. After removal of 3 bases from V and 6 bases from J, the junction contained 7 bases not matched to a gene. Germline V gives CDR1 GTSNPN, CDR2 SVGIG (reference sequence).

The V gene is TRBV29-1, the J gene TRBJ1-1; D perhaps matches TRBD1 (5 bases). In germline, CDR1 is SQVTM, CDR2 ANQGSEA. Between the trimmed V and J ends, which lost 7 bases and 1 base, there was a span of 10 bases. The CDR3 length is 12 residues. This CDR3 is CSAGGQNTEAFF. The CDR3 nucleotides read TGCAGCGCCGGAGGACAGAACACTGAAGCTTTCTTT.

This chain connects TRBV5-1 to TRBJ2-7, with TRBD1 identical over 12 bases. This CDR3 is 16 amino acids long. Germline loops: CDR1 SGHRS, CDR2 YFSETQ. Trimming cost V 5 bases and J 3 bases; bases outside gene matches: 9. As DNA, the CDR3 is TGCGCCAGCAGTTTCGGCGGGACAGGGGGCTTCTACGAGCAGTACTTC. Translated, it gives CASSFGGTGGFYEQYF.

This clone occurred once. The chain recombines TRBV15 with TRBJ2-5, with TRBD2 matching over 9 bases. The V gene end was trimmed by 0 bases and the J gene end by 2 bases; junction bases not matched to a gene: 10. The germline V gene encodes CDR1 LNHNV and CDR2 YYDKDF (reference sequence). The CDR3 is 18 amino acids. The CDR3 DNA reads TGTGCCACCAGCAGAGAGGAGGGTAGCGGGGGTTATCAAGAGACCCAGTACTTC. This translates into CATSREEGSGGYQETQYF.

J is TRBJ1-4 and V is TRBV4-2, with a weak D call TRBD1 (5 bases). From germline, CDR1 is LGHNA and CDR2 YNFKEQ. V was trimmed by 4 bases and J by 0 bases, leaving 12 bases between them. This CDR3 comprises 16 residues. The CDR3 DNA sequence: TGTGCCAGCAGCCTGCGACAGACTTCAACTAATGAAAAACTGTTTTTT. It yields the protein CASSLRQTSTNEKLFF.

The V gene is TRBV6-6, the J gene TRBJ2-7; D unresolved. This CDR3 has 14 amino acids. Trimming removed 0 bases at V and 3 bases at J, with 9 bases between. Germline CDR1 is MNHNY and CDR2 is SVGAGI (reference sequence). CDR3 loop: CASSYSGPLYEQYF. The CDR3 nucleotides read TGTGCCAGCAGTTACTCTGGACCCCTCTACGAGCAGTACTTC.

The chain carries TRBV18 and TRBJ2-3; 8 bases are a match to TRBD2. The J segment lost 2 bases and the V segment lost 1 base, leaving 5 bases of the junction unmatched. CDR1 is KGHSH and CDR2 is LQKENI in the germline V gene. The CDR3 is made up of 16 amino acids. The CDR3 coding sequence is TGTGCCAGCTCACCACTGGCGGGGGGACTCACAGATACGCAGTATTTT. It specifies CASSPLAGGLTDTQYF.

This chain connects TRBV6-1 to TRBJ2-2, with D unresolved. The CDR3 loop spans 11 amino acids. The V gene lost 4 bases and the J gene lost 5 bases, with 2 bases spanning the gap. CDR1 is MNHNS and CDR2 is SASEGT in the germline V gene. As DNA, the CDR3 is TGTGCCAGCAGTGGGACCGGGGAGCTGTTTTTT. Encoded protein: CASSGTGELFF.

V usage is TRBV7-9 and J usage is TRBJ2-4; D remains ambiguous. The V and J ends lost 5 bases and 8 bases respectively, with 10 bases between them. The CDR3 extends over 12 amino acids. Germline assignment: CDR1 SEHNR and CDR2 FQNEAQ (reference sequence). As DNA, the CDR3 is TGTGCCAGCAGCGGTGAAGTGGACATTCAGTACTTC. The encoded protein is CASSGEVDIQYF.

The sample holds one count of this clone. The V and J genes are TRBV5-6 and TRBJ1-5; 10 bases are shared with TRBD1. The germline V gene encodes CDR1 SGHDT and CDR2 YYEEEE. This CDR3 region has 15 residues. The V and J ends lost 3 bases and 7 bases, in that order; junction bases with no gene match: 7. The chain's CDR3 is CASSYGTGVEQPQHF. CDR3 nucleotide sequence: TGTGCCAGCAGCTACGGGACAGGGGTAGAACAGCCCCAGCATTTT.